This entry concerns a single TCR beta chain. As yet, its antigen is unknown. This entry belongs to a study of shared clonotypes between healthy human individuals. Overall study: Plates per donor: three CD4 naive, three CD4 memory, two CD8 naive, one CD8 memory. Points from the study as a whole: Represented diversity (both genetic and exposure-history) was limited by the small number of donors. Sorted-subset samples were not fully sequenced, rarefaction indicated. Estimated richness values were generally larger in naive subsets than in memory subsets.

The data were produced by immunoSEQ multiplex PCR, yet TCRdb's version contains in-frame clones alone and is incomplete. The sample has about 2.1 million clones, 90% to 95% seen once. CD45RO-negative CD8 cells positively selected for CCR7 made up the naive population, which excluded terminally differentiated effector memory CD45RA+ cells. CDR1 and CDR2 from the germline V gene are SGHVS and FQNEAQ. The CDR3 has 19 amino acids. J gave up 0 bases and V 5 bases, and 13 bases lay outside the gene matches. The TCR sequence derives from a man between 18 and 35 years old in good health. Some clones in this sample may be carry-over from other donors' samples. Sequencing input: naive CD8+ T cells from PBMCs. This chain uses TRBV7-8 with TRBJ2-6; 7 nucleotides line up with TRBD1. In DNA form, the CDR3 reads TGTGCCAGCAGCCCCGACAGAGGGGGCCTCATCTCTGGGGCCAACGTCCTGACTTTC. It encodes CASSPDRGGLISGANVLTF.